Described below is a single T cell receptor beta chain sequence and its context. It has no known antigen specificity. The sample is drawn from a study of T cells expressing NK-cell markers (dated by TCRdb to the early 2020s). General notes on the study: In sorted CD3+CD56+NKG2C+, CD3+CD56+NKG2C- and CD3+CD56-NKG2C+ T-cell subsets from several donors, TCR beta-chain repertoires were profiled. Libraries were sequenced as 2 x 150 bp reads on Illumina HiSeq 2000/2500, MiSeq or NextSeq. Seven of the eight sequenced donors were HCMV-seropositive and one was HCMV-seronegative. Randomly selected healthy volunteers, three men and five women, were used as the eight sequenced donors. Points the paper makes about the study in general: In six donors, the dominant CD3+CD56+NKG2C+ clonotypes were found to rank among the top 10 CD8+ clonotypes and to make up roughly 1.0-7.0% of CD8+ T cells. It remained unclear whether the expanded NKG2C-expressing T cell clones were specific for HCMV antigens. Those dominant clonotypes were again the most abundant among CD3+CD56-NKG2C+ cells in a handful of donors, at roughly 28.3-60.1%.

A commercial ELISA kit detecting HCMV-specific IgG in serum was used to determine HCMV serostatus. Peripheral blood mononuclear cells were isolated from blood by Ficoll density gradient centrifugation. From its cysteine to its phenylalanine, the CDR3 spans 16 amino acids. The nucleotide record is missing. CDR1 and CDR2, per the germline V gene, are MGHRA and YSYEKL. These reads were obtained on an Illumina HiSeq 2000. The TCR beta cDNA libraries were made using 5'RACE template switching, a step that added both a universal primer site and unique molecular identifiers. Priming for cDNA synthesis came from the TCR beta constant segment, and two successive PCR amplification steps followed. Per the source publication's procedure: MIGEC was used to demultiplex reads and group the reads by UMI, and MiTCR was used to assemble and quantify clonotypes. Only TCR cDNA sequences supported by at least two reads were kept to exclude erroneous sequences. The tcR package was used for downstream repertoire analysis, and clonotypes were matched across fractions by CDR3 nucleotide sequence plus V segment. VDJmatch was used to annotate antigen specificity against VDJdb, with one amino acid substitution in CDR3 permitted. Each entry corresponds to one CDR3 protein sequence from reads that TCRdb reprocessed, and DNA is not given. The V and J calls were not made by the authors but by TCRdb's processing. This sample's clone table shows about 32,000 distinct CDR3 sequences. The leading ten clones occupy 60% of the sample.

The source material was blood T cells: a sorted CD56 or NKG2C T cell subset, CD4+ or CD8+ T cells, or bulk PBMC T cells (not recorded which). This TCR derives from a woman aged 18 to 75 in good health. The chain couples TRBV4-1 to TRBJ2-2; with no DNA, the TCRdb D assignment of TRBD1 cannot be verified. The CDR3 here reads CASSQVRQVNTGELFF.